Below are 18 T cell receptor beta chains sequenced from a single sample in a study of blood T cells in healthy people across ages. Together with a sample-barcoded 5' primer, a J-beta primer mix was included in a second PCR lasting roughly 6 to 12 cycles. TCRdb re-analysed the 5' RACE reads in MiXCR, keeping a single row per CDR3 protein. The sample holds just under 750,000 distinct CDR3 sequences; 20% to 25% are singletons and the top ten take about 22%. The specimen sequenced was blood. All receptors come from a man in his sixties or seventies in good health.

The sample holds a few counts of this clonotype. The genes are TRBV28 and TRBJ2-5, with a possible D match to TRBD2 (5 bases). V dropped 4 bases and J dropped 4 bases, with 10 bases sitting between them. CDR1 is MDHEN, CDR2 SYDVKM, per germline. The CDR3 has 13 amino acids. The CDR3: CASSYLALETQYF. The CDR3 DNA is TGTGCCAGCAGTTATCTAGCTCTAGAGACCCAGTACTTC. Full variable domain (missing parts from reference TRBV28 and TRBJ2-5): DVKVTQSSRYLVKRTGEKVFLECVQDMDHENMFWYRQDPGLGLRLIYFSYDVKMKEKGDIPEGYSVSREKKERFSLILESASTNQTSMYLCASSYLALETQYFGPGTRLLVL.

The gene calls are TRBV12-3 or TRBV12-4 and TRBJ2-2, with D unresolved. V was cut by 2 bases and J by 3 bases, with 10 bases left in between. The CDR3 sequence is 15 residues long. Written as DNA, the CDR3 is TGTGCCAGCAGTTTAAGAAGGCAGTACACCGGGGAGCTGTTTTTT. Translation gives CASSLRRQYTGELFF.

There are a few counts of this clonotype. The DNA is left out, because the CDR3 cannot be placed on it with certainty; the CDR3 is given as TCRdb lists it. This chain uses TRBV12-3 or TRBV12-4 with TRBJ1-6; TRBD1, the table's D call, was not compared with the DNA. With termini counted, the CDR3 has 15 amino acids. The CDR3 sequence: CASSTSRTGVSPLHF.

This clonotype was detected a few times. V usage is TRBV28 and J usage is TRBJ1-2, with 7 bases fitting TRBD1. The V segment lost 5 bases and the J segment 0 bases; nucleotides outside the gene matches: 6. The CDR3 runs to 15 residues. Germline loops: CDR1 MDHEN, CDR2 SYDVKM. CDR3 loop: CASSLRGISNYGYTF. CDR3 in DNA: TGTGCCAGCAGTCTCAGGGGGATTTCTAACTATGGCTACACCTTC.

V gene TRBV6-5 combines with J gene TRBJ1-1; the D is unclear. The CDR3 has 15 residues. The V gene lost 4 bases and the J gene lost 0 bases, with 12 bases spanning the gap. Germline values: CDR1 MNHEY, CDR2 SVGAGI. Here the CDR3 DNA reads TGTGCCAGCAGTTCCCCGACACGGTTGAACACTGAAGCTTTCTTT. It translates to CASSSPTRLNTEAFF.

This clonotype was seen many times. The chain joins TRBV4-2 to TRBJ2-5; D uncertain. Trimming left V 0 bases short and J 1 base short, with 9 bases between. The CDR3 length is 15 residues. The germline V gene encodes CDR1 LGHNA and CDR2 YNFKEQ. The CDR3 DNA is TGTGCCAGCAGCCAAGATCGGTACAGCCAAGAGACCCAGTACTTC. Protein product: CASSQDRYSQETQYF.

This clonotype was observed a handful of times. This chain uses TRBV7-7 with TRBJ2-5, with D hard to call. V lost 5 bases, J lost 5 bases, and 12 bases lay in between. CDR1 is SSHAT, CDR2 FNYEAQ, per germline (reference sequence). The CDR3 sequence is 13 residues long. CDR3 DNA sequence: TGTGCCAGCAGCCCGATCGTAGGGGAGACCCAGTACTTC. As protein: CASSPIVGETQYF.

This chain joins TRBV2 and TRBJ1-5; D unresolved. Germline V gene data show CDR1 as SNHLY and CDR2 as FYNNEI. The CDR3 totals 13 residues. V was trimmed by 6 bases and J by 3 bases, leaving 9 bases between them. CDR3 nucleotides: TGTGCCAGCAGATTGTCAAACAATCAGCCCCAGCATTTT. This encodes CASRLSNNQPQHF.

This clonotype was picked up many times. This chain links TRBV27 with TRBJ1-2; 10 bases are shared with TRBD1. V was pared by 4 bases and J by 4 bases, with 12 bases of the junction left unmatched. This CDR3 is 17 amino acids long. Germline-derived CDR1 and CDR2 are MNHEY and SMNVEV (reference sequence). The CDR3 is CASSSGTGERVAYGYTF. In DNA form, the CDR3 reads TGTGCCAGCAGTTCCGGGACAGGGGAGAGGGTGGCCTATGGCTACACCTTC.

This clonotype turned up a few times. V gene TRBV24-1 combines with J gene TRBJ2-1; possible D gene TRBD2, 5 bases. The V gene's germline CDR1 is KGHDR and CDR2 SFDVKD. This CDR3 comprises 14 residues. Trimming left V 0 bases short and J 7 bases short, with 9 bases between. In nucleotides, the CDR3 is TGTGCCACCAGTGATTTGCCCGGGATGAATGAGCAGTTCTTC. Translating gives CATSDLPGMNEQFF.

This clonotype was counted between two and nine times. This chain uses TRBV3-1 with TRBJ2-1; D call uncertain. The CDR3 is 13 amino acids. Germline assignment: CDR1 LGHDT and CDR2 YNNKEL (reference sequence). V was trimmed by 5 bases and J by 4 bases, leaving 9 bases between them. The CDR3 sequence is CASSAEVYNEQFF. In DNA form, the CDR3 reads TGTGCCAGCAGCGCCGAGGTGTACAATGAGCAGTTCTTC.

This clonotype has at least ten counts. V is TRBV12-3 or TRBV12-4 and J is TRBJ2-3, with 11 bases lining up with TRBD1. There are 16 residues in the CDR3. Losses at the gene ends were 5 bases for V and 4 bases for J; bases not matched to a gene: 8. This CDR3 is CASSPGQGAVSDTQYF. The CDR3 DNA reads TGTGCCAGCAGTCCCGGACAGGGGGCTGTGTCAGATACGCAGTATTTT.

This clonotype was counted a few times. The chain combines TRBV5-1 with TRBJ2-6; D is uncertain. The germline CDR1 and CDR2 sequences are SGHRS and YFSETQ. V gave up 4 bases and J gave up 4 bases, with 15 bases separating them. The CDR3 is 16 amino acids. The CDR3 spells CASSISTLLGANVLTF. CDR3 DNA: TGCGCCAGCAGCATCTCAACCCTCTTAGGGGCCAACGTCCTGACTTTC.

This clonotype has a handful of counts. The V call is TRBV19, the J call TRBJ1-2; 7 nucleotides line up with TRBD1. In germline, CDR1 is LNHDA, CDR2 SQIVND (reference sequence). With 2 bases clipped from V and 8 bases from J, the junction kept 8 bases outside the gene matches. This CDR3 region has 14 residues. CDR3 in DNA: TGTGCCAGTAGTATAAAGAACAGGGGCACCGGCTACACCTTC. Translated, it gives CASSIKNRGTGYTF.

The rearrangement joins TRBV29-1 to TRBJ2-7, with 7 bases matching TRBD2. Germline loops: CDR1 SQVTM, CDR2 ANQGSEA. J lost 4 bases, V lost 3 bases, and 9 bases had no gene match. The CDR3 runs to 14 residues. The DNA for the CDR3 is TGCAGCGTTGAGATGCCGGGACTACTGTACGAGCAGTACTTC. This encodes CSVEMPGLLYEQYF.

There are a few counts of this clonotype. The chain couples TRBV29-1 to TRBJ1-1; no clear D. The V gene's germline CDR1 is SQVTM and CDR2 ANQGSEA. This CDR3 is built from 12 residues. The germline V and J ends were trimmed by 5 bases and 0 bases, with 7 bases remaining between them. The CDR3 here is CSVRRMNTEAFF. The CDR3 region has the DNA TGCAGCGTTAGACGCATGAACACTGAAGCTTTCTTT.

This clonotype has just a few counts. The CDR3 sequence: CASSLLVLLPGAFF. The CDR3 nucleotides are TGTGCCAGCAGTTTACTAGTCTTGTTACCGGGGGCTTTCTTT. The rearrangement links TRBV12-3 or TRBV12-4 to TRBJ1-1; D unclear. Between the trimmed V and J ends, which lost 2 bases and 11 bases, there was a span of 18 bases. CDR3 size: 14 residues.

The CDR3 here is CASSFQLSGANVLTF. As DNA, the CDR3 is TGCGCCAGCAGCTTCCAGCTCTCTGGGGCCAACGTCCTGACTTTC. The rearrangement links TRBV5-1 to TRBJ2-6, with D unclear. The CDR3 has 15 residues. V was clipped by 2 bases and J by 0 bases, with 6 bases between them. Germline V gene sequence: CDR1 SGHRS, CDR2 YFSETQ.